Below are 18 T cell receptor beta chains sequenced from a single sample in a study of blood T cell repertoires in COVID-19. TCRdb's copy holds only in-frame clones and misses some; the assay was immunoSEQ multiplex PCR. Here the sample spans 200,000 to 250,000 clones, roughly 88% being singletons. The sample consisted of peripheral blood. Receptors were obtained from a man between 50 and 59 years old with active or convalescent COVID-19.

The chain carries TRBV29-1 and TRBJ1-1, with 11 nucleotides matching TRBD1. The CDR3 consists of 14 residues. Germline V gene lookup returns CDR1 SQVTM and CDR2 ANQGSEA. Unmatched junction bases numbered 5, after V lost 4 bases and J lost 4 bases. The CDR3 DNA sequence: TGCAGCGTTGGCCCGGGACAGGGGGGCACTGAAGCTTTCTTT. Its translation is CSVGPGQGGTEAFF.

This sequence joins TRBV7-2 and TRBJ1-1; possible D gene TRBD1, 6 bases. The CDR3 spans 15 residues. V shed 4 bases and J shed 4 bases, with 16 bases lying between them. The germline CDR1 and CDR2 sequences are SGHTA and FQGNSA. CDR3 loop: CASSSQGSSITEAFF. DNA of the CDR3: TGTGCCAGCAGCTCTCAGGGGTCGAGTATCACTGAAGCTTTCTTT.

The chain employs TRBV2 and TRBJ2-3; D is unclear. The germline V gene has CDR1 SNHLY and CDR2 FYNNEI. Trimming shortened V by 8 bases and J by 2 bases, and 5 bases separated the two germline ends. The CDR3 covers 11 residues. CDR3 protein: CASRVTDTQYF. The CDR3 DNA reads as TGTGCCAGCCGCGTCACAGATACGCAGTATTTT.

This clone was detected once. The chain joins TRBV10-3 to TRBJ1-2; 8 nucleotides align to TRBD1. This CDR3 has 15 residues. V lost 3 bases to trimming and J lost 3 bases; unmatched junction nucleotides: 6. Germline V gives CDR1 ENHRY, CDR2 SYGVKD. In nucleotides, the CDR3 is TGTGCCATCAGTGAAGCCGACAGGGGAGACTATGGCTACACCTTC. This encodes CAISEADRGDYGYTF.

CDR3 loop: CASSLLAGGRGRIQYF. Written as DNA, the CDR3 is TGTGCCAGCAGCCTTCTAGCGGGAGGCCGGGGACGCATTCAGTACTTC. J is TRBJ2-4 and V is TRBV7-2, with 11 positions matching TRBD2. The CDR3 totals 16 residues. CDR1 and CDR2 (germline): SGHTA, FQGNSA. V shed 5 bases, J shed 9 bases, and the junction held 12 bases outside the gene matches.

The gene calls are TRBV5-1 and TRBJ2-2; 7 bases are a match to TRBD1. Germline trimming cut 4 bases from V and 4 bases from J; bases unmatched to any gene: 7. The germline gives CDR1 SGHRS, CDR2 YFSETQ. CDR3 length equals 15 residues. CDR3 DNA: TGCGCCAGCAGCGGACCCTCAGGGGGCACCGGGGAGCTGTTTTTT. The encoded protein is CASSGPSGGTGELFF.

The rearrangement uses TRBV5-4 and TRBJ2-5, with TRBD1 matching over 11 bases. The ends lost 2 bases at V and 2 bases at J; junction bases unmatched: 5. Germline V gene sequence: CDR1 SGHNT, CDR2 YYREEE (reference sequence). The CDR3 has 16 amino acids. The CDR3, as DNA: TGTGCCAGCAGCTTTCCCGGGACAGGGGGTCAAGAGACCCAGTACTTC. It codes for CASSFPGTGGQETQYF.

This clone was observed once. The chain links TRBV7-2 to TRBJ2-6; 10 nucleotides agree with TRBD1. The CDR3 sequence is 19 residues long. Germline trimming cut 1 base from V and 4 bases from J; bases unmatched to any gene: 10. Germline values: CDR1 SGHTA, CDR2 FQGNSA. The CDR3 DNA reads TGTGCCAGCAGCTTAGTAGGGGGACAGGGGAATTCCGGGGCCAACGTCCTGACTTTC. Its protein product is CASSLVGGQGNSGANVLTF.

This clone was seen a handful of times. The chain is built from TRBV4-3 and TRBJ2-1; 10 nucleotides align to TRBD2. Germline V CDR1 and CDR2: LGHNA, YSLEER. V was clipped by 0 bases and J by 2 bases; unmatched bases: 10. This CDR3 has 19 amino acids. In DNA form, the CDR3 reads TGCGCCAGCAGCCAAGACCATCTTCGGACTAGCGGAACCTACAATGAGCAGTTCTTC. Residues: CASSQDHLRTSGTYNEQFF.

This chain connects TRBV6-5 to TRBJ1-5; perhaps TRBD1 as D (6 bases). The V end was cut by 4 bases, the J end by 6 bases, with 16 bases between. Germline values: CDR1 MNHEY, CDR2 SVGAGI. The CDR3 totals 15 residues. CDR3 sequence reads: CASSSGTKGIQPQHF. The DNA for the CDR3 is TGTGCCAGCAGTTCCGGGACAAAGGGGATTCAGCCCCAGCATTTT.

The chain uses TRBV6-2 or TRBV6-3 and TRBJ1-5, with 8 nucleotides matching TRBD1. This CDR3 region has 15 residues. V was pared by 6 bases and J by 0 bases, with 4 bases of the junction left unmatched. Germline V gene sequence: CDR1 MNHEY, CDR2 SVGEGT. The CDR3 region is CASSFGQGSNQPQHF. As DNA, the CDR3 is TGTGCCAGCAGCTTCGGACAGGGTAGCAATCAGCCCCAGCATTTT.

J is TRBJ1-1 and V is TRBV28, with D possibly being TRBD1 (5 bases). The CDR3 spans 13 residues. V was pared by 6 bases and J by 7 bases, with 15 bases between. Looked up from germline, CDR1 is MDHEN and CDR2 is SYDVKM. For the CDR3, the DNA is TGTGCCAGCAGCCCCCGACAGCCTCATGAAGCTTTCTTT. As protein: CASSPRQPHEAFF.

The chain combines TRBV27 with TRBJ2-7; 9 bases align to TRBD1. Losses at the gene ends were 2 bases for V and 3 bases for J; bases not matched to a gene: 5. The CDR3 consists of 15 residues. Looked up from germline, CDR1 is MNHEY and CDR2 is SMNVEV (reference sequence). CDR3 residues: CASSLDGTGNYEQYF. The CDR3 DNA reads TGTGCCAGCAGTTTAGATGGGACAGGGAACTACGAGCAGTACTTC.

This clone was seen a handful of times. The genes are TRBV20-1 and TRBJ2-7; D uncertain. Germline values: CDR1 DFQATT, CDR2 SNEGSKA (reference sequence). CDR3 length equals 11 residues. Trimming shortened V by 5 bases and J by 2 bases, and 7 bases separated the two germline ends. CDR3: CSAPSPYEQYF. In DNA form, the CDR3 reads TGCAGTGCTCCTTCCCCCTACGAGCAGTACTTC.

V usage is TRBV5-5 and J usage is TRBJ1-5; no firm D call. The germline V gene encodes CDR1 SGHKS and CDR2 YYEKEE (reference sequence). Trimming removed 2 bases from V and 0 bases from J, with 12 bases in between. The CDR3 covers 16 residues. The CDR3 DNA sequence: TGTGCCAGCAGCTTTGCGCCAGGCCATAGCAATCAGCCCCAGCATTTT. It translates to CASSFAPGHSNQPQHF.

The chain joins TRBV5-6 to TRBJ1-6; 9 nucleotides align to TRBD1. Germline values: CDR1 SGHDT, CDR2 YYEEEE. V dropped 4 bases and J dropped 8; count of bases not matched to a gene: 4. This CDR3 spans 14 amino acids. DNA for the CDR3: TGTGCCAGCAGCCCGGGACAGGGTTATTCACCCCTCCACTTT. This gives the protein CASSPGQGYSPLHF.

This chain links TRBV7-9 with TRBJ2-2; TRBD2 matches 10 bases. Germline V gene lookup returns CDR1 SEHNR and CDR2 FQNEAQ (reference sequence). V shed 5 bases, J shed 4 bases, and the junction held 10 bases outside the gene matches. The CDR3 contains 17 residues. The CDR3 is CASSPPDLAGATGELFF. In DNA form, the CDR3 reads TGTGCCAGCAGCCCTCCTGATCTAGCGGGAGCCACCGGGGAGCTGTTTTTT.

The CDR3 protein is CSVPGASGTDTQYF. The DNA of the CDR3 is TGCAGCGTCCCTGGGGCTAGCGGTACAGATACGCAGTATTTT. The J gene is TRBJ2-3, the V gene TRBV29-1; TRBD2 aligns across 7 bases. J lost 3 bases, V lost 6 bases, and 9 bases had no gene match. Germline CDR1 is SQVTM and CDR2 is ANQGSEA. This CDR3 spans 14 amino acids.